The source of this T cell receptor beta chain is a study of blood T cells in healthy people across ages. Study outcomes and limitations: Age advanced and TCR beta diversity per million T cells fell, roughly linearly. Long-lived donors had more naive CD4+ cells and higher diversity than aged donors.

The CDR3 sequence is 15 residues long. Then a second PCR, running roughly 7 to 11 cycles, was carried out with a sample-barcoded 5' primer and a J-beta primer mix. One entry per CDR3 protein results from TCRdb running MiXCR on the 5' RACE reads. The data show hundreds of thousands of distinct CDR3 sequences, around 21% seen once. Ten or more counts support this clonotype. Its antigen is not identified. Input material: blood. The J gene is TRBJ2-2, the V gene TRBV21-1; the listed D gene, TRBD2, was not tested against the DNA. TRBV21-1 is a documented pseudogene. The TCR originated in a man in his 70s in good health. The CDR3 spells CASRPGLVPTGELFF. The CDR3 DNA reads as TGTGCCAGCAGGCCGGGACTAGTCCCTACCGGGGAGCTGTTTTTT.